The clone carrying this TCR beta chain has more than one count but fewer than ten. Antigen unknown. A read error is possible here, since a much larger clone lies one base away. In this CDR3 the conserved last residue, phenylalanine or tryptophan, is missing, so a read error is likely. In patients aged 18 to 65, hyperthyroidism was newly diagnosed, with duration under 2 months. The study left out patients who had uncontrolled infection, other autoimmune disease, pregnancy or lactation. Every diagnosis used clinical symptoms, serum thyroxine and TRAb, thyroid ultrasound and orbital computed tomography. This CDR3 region has 13 residues. V lost 7 bases and J lost 1, with 11 bases in between. This entry comes from a study of T cells in Graves' hyperthyroidism and ophthalmopathy. Template material for amplifying TCR beta CDR3 regions consisted of RNA transcripts. The TCR CDR3 was amplified in a first-round RT-PCR using the HTBI primer set. TCRdb passed the multiplex PCR reads through MiXCR, listing each CDR3 protein once. The sample carries about 570,000 distinct CDR3 sequences, about 15% recorded once.

Study-wide points: The blood repertoire included most of the expanded thyroid clonotypes above 0.001.

The sample comprised blood. The source is a woman aged 40-49 years with Graves' hyperthyroidism. J is TRBJ2-7 and V is TRBV12-3 or TRBV12-4; tentatively, D is TRBD2 (5 bases). The CDR3 nucleotides read TGTGCCAGCATGTGGCGGAGGTCCTACGAGCAGTACCTC. This translates into CASMWRRSYEQYL.